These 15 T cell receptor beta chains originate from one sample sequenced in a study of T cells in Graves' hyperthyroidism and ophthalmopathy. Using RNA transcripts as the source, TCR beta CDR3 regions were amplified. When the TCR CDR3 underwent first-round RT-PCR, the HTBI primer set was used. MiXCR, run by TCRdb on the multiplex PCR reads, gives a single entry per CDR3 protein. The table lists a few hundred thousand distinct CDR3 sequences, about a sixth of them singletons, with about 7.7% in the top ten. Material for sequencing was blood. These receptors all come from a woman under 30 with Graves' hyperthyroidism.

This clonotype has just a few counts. CDR3 region: CASSWQGSRGYGYTF. Written as DNA, the CDR3 is TGCGCCAGCAGCTGGCAGGGAAGCCGTGGCTATGGCTACACCTTC. The chain joins TRBV5-1 to TRBJ1-2, with D maybe TRBD1 (5 bases). The ends were cut back, 3 bases at V and 4 bases at J, with 16 bases in the middle. There are 15 residues in the CDR3. From germline, CDR1 is SGHRS and CDR2 YFSETQ.

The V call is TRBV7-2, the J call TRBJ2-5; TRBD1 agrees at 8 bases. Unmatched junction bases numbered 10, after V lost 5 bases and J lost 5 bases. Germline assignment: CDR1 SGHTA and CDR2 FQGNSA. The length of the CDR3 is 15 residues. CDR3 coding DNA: TGTGCCAGCAGCCCCCCGACAGGGGAGTGGGAGACCCAGTACTTC. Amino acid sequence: CASSPPTGEWETQYF.

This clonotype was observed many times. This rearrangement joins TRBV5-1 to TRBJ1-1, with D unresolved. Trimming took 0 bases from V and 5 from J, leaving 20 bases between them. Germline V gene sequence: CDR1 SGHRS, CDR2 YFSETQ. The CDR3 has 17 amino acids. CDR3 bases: TGCGCCAGCAGCTTGGTCCCCGGTGGAACCGTACGGACTGAAGCTTTCTTT. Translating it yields CASSLVPGGTVRTEAFF.

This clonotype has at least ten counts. DNA for the CDR3: TGTGCCAGCAGTTTCTCCAGGGGGACAGATACGCAGTATTTT. Encoded protein: CASSFSRGTDTQYF. This rearrangement joins TRBV27 to TRBJ2-3; 7 bases agree with TRBD1. Germline trimming cut 3 bases from V and 3 bases from J; bases unmatched to any gene: 3. Per germline, CDR1 MNHEY and CDR2 SMNVEV (reference sequence). CDR3 length equals 14 residues.

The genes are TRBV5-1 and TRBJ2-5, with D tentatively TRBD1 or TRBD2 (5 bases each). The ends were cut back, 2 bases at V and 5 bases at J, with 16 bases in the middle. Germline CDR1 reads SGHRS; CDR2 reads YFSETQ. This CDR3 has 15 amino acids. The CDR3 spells CASSLLTRGGETQYF. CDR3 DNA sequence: TGCGCCAGCAGCTTATTGACCCGGGGCGGGGAGACCCAGTACTTC.

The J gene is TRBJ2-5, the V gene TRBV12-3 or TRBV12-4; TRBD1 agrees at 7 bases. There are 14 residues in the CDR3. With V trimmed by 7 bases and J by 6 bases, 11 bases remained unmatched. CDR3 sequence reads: CASTPGQMGKTQYF. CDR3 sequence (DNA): TGTGCCAGCACCCCGGGACAGATGGGAAAGACCCAGTACTTC.

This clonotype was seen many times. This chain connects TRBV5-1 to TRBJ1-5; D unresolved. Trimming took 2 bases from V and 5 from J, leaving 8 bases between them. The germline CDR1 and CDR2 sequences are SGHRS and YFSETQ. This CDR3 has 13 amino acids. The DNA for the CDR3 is TGCGCCAGCAGCTTCGTGCGAGATCAGCCCCAGCATTTT. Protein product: CASSFVRDQPQHF.

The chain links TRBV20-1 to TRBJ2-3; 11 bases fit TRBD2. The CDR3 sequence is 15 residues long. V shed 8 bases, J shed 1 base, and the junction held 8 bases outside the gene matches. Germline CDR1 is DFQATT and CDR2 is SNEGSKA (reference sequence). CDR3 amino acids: CSTNKGLAGTDTQYF. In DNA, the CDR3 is TGCAGTACGAATAAGGGACTAGCGGGCACAGATACGCAGTATTTT.

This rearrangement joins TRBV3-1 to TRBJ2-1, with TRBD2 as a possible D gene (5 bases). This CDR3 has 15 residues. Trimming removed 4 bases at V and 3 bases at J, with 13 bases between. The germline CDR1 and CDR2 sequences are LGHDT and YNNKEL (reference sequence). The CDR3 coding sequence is TGTGCCAGCAGCCGAGGAGGACTCTACTACAATGAGCAGTTCTTC. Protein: CASSRGGLYYNEQFF.

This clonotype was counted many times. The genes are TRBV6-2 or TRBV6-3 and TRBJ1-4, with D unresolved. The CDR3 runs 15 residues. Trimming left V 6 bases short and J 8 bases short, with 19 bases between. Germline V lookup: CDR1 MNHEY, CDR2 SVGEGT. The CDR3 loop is CASSLRTHAGEKLFF. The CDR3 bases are TGTGCCAGCAGCCTTAGGACCCACGCGGGAGAAAAACTGTTTTTT.

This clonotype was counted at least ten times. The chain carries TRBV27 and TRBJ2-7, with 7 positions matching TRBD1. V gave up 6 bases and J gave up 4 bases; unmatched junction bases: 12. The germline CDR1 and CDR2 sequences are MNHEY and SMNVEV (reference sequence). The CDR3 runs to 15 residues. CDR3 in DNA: TGTGCCAGCAGCCTCTGGGGGACAGACATTTACGAGCAGTACTTC. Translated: CASSLWGTDIYEQYF.

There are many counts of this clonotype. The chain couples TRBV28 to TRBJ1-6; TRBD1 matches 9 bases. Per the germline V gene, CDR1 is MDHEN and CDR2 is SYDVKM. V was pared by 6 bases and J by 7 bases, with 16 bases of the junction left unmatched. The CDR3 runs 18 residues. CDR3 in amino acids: CASRPLVWDRARNSPLHF. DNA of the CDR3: TGTGCCAGCAGACCCCTTGTTTGGGACAGGGCACGGAATTCACCCCTCCACTTT.

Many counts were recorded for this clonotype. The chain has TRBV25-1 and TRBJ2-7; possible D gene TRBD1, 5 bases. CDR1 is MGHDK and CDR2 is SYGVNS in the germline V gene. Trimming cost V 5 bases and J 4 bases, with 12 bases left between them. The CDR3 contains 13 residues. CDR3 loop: CASSSQGEYEQYF. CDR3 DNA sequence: TGTGCCAGCAGTAGTCAGGGCGAGTACGAGCAGTACTTC.

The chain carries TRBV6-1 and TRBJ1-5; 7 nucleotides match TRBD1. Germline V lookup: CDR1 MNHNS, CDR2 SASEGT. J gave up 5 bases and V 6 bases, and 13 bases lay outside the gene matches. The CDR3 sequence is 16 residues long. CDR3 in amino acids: CASRPGTALLDQPQHF. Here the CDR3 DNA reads TGTGCCAGCAGACCCGGGACAGCGTTACTCGATCAGCCCCAGCATTTT.

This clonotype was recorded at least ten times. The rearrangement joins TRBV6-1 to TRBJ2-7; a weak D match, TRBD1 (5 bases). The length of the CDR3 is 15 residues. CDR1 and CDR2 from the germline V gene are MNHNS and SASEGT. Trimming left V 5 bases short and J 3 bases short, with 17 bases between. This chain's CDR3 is CASSSRRRGLYEQYF. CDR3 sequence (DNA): TGTGCCAGCAGTTCTCGGCGTAGGGGCCTCTACGAGCAGTACTTC.